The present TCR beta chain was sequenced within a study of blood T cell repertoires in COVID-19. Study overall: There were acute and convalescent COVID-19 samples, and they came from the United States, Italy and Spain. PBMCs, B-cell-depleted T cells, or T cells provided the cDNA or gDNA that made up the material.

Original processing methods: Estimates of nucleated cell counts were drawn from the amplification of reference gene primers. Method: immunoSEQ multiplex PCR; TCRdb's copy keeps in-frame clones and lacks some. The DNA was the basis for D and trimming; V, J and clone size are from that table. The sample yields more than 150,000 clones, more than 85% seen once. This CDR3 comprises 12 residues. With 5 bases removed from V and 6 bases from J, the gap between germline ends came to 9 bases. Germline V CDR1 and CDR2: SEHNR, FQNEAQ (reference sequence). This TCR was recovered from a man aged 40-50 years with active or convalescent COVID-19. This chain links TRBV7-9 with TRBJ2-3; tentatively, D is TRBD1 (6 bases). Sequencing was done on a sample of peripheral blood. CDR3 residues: CASSPTGDTQYF. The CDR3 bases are TGTGCCAGCAGCCCTACAGGGGATACGCAGTATTTT.